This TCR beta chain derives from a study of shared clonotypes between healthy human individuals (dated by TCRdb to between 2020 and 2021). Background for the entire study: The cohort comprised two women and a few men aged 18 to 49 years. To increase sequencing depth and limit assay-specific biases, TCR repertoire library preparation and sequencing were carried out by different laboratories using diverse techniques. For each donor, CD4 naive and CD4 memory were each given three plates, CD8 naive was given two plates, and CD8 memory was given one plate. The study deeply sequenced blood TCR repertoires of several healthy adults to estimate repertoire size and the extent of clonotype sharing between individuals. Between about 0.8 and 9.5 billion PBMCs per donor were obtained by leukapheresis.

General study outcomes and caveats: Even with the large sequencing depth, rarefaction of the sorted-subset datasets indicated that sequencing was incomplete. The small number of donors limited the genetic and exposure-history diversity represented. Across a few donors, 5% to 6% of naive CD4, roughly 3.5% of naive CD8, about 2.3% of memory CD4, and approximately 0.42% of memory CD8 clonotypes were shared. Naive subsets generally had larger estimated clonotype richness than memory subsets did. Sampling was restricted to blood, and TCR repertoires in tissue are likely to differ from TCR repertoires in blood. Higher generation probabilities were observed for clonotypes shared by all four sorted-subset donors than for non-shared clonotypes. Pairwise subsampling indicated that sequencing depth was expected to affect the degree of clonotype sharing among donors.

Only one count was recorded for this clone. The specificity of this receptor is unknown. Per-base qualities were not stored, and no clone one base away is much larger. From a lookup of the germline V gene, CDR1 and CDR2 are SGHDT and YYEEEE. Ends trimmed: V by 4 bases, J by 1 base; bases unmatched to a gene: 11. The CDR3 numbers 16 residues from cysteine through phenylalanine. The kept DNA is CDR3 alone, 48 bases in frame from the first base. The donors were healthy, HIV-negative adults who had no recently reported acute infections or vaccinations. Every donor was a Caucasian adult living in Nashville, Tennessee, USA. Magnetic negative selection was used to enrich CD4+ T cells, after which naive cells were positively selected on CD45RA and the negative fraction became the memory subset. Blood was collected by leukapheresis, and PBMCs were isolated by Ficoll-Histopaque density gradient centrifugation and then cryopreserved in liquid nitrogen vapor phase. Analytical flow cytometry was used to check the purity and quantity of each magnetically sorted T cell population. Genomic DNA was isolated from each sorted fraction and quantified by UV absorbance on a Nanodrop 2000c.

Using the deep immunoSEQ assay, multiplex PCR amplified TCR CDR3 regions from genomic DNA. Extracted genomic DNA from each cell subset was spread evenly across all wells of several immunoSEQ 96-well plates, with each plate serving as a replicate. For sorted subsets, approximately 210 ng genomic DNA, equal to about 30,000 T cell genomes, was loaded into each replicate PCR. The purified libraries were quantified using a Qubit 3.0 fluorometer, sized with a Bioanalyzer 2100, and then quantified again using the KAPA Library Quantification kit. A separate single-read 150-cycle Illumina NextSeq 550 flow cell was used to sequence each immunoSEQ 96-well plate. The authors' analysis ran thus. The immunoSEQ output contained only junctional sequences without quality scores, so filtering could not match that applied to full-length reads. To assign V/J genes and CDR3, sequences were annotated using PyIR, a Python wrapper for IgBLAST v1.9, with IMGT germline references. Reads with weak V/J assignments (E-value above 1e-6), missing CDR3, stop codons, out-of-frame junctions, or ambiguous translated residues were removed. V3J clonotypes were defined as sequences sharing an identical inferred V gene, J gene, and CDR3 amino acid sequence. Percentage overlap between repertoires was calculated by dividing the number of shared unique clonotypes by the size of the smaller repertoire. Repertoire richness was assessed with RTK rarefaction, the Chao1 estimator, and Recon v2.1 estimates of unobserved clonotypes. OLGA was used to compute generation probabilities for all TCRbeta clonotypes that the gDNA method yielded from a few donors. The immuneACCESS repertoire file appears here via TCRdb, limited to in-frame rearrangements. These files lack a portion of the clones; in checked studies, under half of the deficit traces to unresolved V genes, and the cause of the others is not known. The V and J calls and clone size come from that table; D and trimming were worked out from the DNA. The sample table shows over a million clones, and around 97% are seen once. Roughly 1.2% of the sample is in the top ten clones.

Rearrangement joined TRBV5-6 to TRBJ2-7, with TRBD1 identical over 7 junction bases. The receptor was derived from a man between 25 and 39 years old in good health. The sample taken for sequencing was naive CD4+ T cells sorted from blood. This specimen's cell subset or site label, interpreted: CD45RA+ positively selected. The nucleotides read TGTGCCAGCAGCGTGCCAGGGGGTAAGGGGTCCTACGAGCAGTACTTC. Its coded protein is CASSVPGGKGSYEQYF.